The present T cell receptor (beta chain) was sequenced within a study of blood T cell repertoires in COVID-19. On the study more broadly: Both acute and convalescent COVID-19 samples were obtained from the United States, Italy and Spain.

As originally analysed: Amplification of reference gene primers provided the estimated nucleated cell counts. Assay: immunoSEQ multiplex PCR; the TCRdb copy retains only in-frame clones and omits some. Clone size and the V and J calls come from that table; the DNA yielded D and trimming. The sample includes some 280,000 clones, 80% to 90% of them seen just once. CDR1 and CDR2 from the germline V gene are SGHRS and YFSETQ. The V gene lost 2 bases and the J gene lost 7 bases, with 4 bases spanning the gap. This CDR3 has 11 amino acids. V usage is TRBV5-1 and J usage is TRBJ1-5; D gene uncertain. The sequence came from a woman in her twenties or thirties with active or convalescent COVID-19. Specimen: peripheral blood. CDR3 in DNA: TGCGCCAGCAGCTTACGGCAGCCCCAGCATTTT. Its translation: CASSLRQPQHF.